These 4 T cell receptor beta chains were all obtained from the same sample, sequenced in a study of CD8 T cells in Susac syndrome. Random hexamers primed reverse transcription of 0.5 to 1 ug RNA. TCRdb reprocessed the immunoSEQ multiplex PCR reads via MiXCR and lists one record per CDR3 protein. The data contain about 130,000 distinct CDR3 sequences, around 96% of them singletons. Sequencing input: CD4+ T cells from PBMCs. These receptors were taken from a human donor in good health.

The genes are TRBV5-1 and TRBJ2-1, with a weak D call TRBD2 (5 bases). This CDR3 has 15 amino acids. Germline V gene data show CDR1 as SGHRS and CDR2 as YFSETQ. The V gene lost 0 bases and the J gene lost 7 bases, with 14 bases spanning the gap. CDR3 protein: CASSLVGNQGNEQFF. The DNA for the CDR3 is TGCGCCAGCAGCTTGGTCGGGAACCAAGGTAATGAGCAGTTCTTC.

The chain employs TRBV5-1 and TRBJ1-2, with D unresolved. This CDR3 has 12 amino acids. V was trimmed by 3 bases and J by 8 bases, leaving 11 bases between them. Germline V CDR1 and CDR2: SGHRS, YFSETQ. CDR3 bases: TGCGCCAGCAGCTCTTTCCAGGCCGGCTACACCTTC. Translated: CASSSFQAGYTF.

V usage is TRBV7-9 and J usage is TRBJ2-5; D gene ambiguous. The CDR3 has 16 amino acids. With 2 bases removed from V and 1 base from J, the gap between germline ends came to 14 bases. Looked up from germline, CDR1 is SEHNR and CDR2 is FQNEAQ (reference sequence). This chain's CDR3 is CASSLPRAIGQETQYF. The DNA for the CDR3 is TGTGCCAGCAGCTTACCCCGAGCCATCGGCCAAGAGACCCAGTACTTC.

This clonotype came up once. V usage is TRBV29-1 and J usage is TRBJ2-5, with a possible D match to TRBD1 (6 bases). This CDR3 has 12 amino acids. CDR1 is SQVTM, CDR2 ANQGSEA, per germline. The germline V and J ends were trimmed by 7 bases and 1 base, with 10 bases remaining between them. CDR3 residues: CSGRQAQETQYF. CDR3 sequence (DNA): TGCAGCGGCCGACAGGCCCAAGAGACCCAGTACTTC.